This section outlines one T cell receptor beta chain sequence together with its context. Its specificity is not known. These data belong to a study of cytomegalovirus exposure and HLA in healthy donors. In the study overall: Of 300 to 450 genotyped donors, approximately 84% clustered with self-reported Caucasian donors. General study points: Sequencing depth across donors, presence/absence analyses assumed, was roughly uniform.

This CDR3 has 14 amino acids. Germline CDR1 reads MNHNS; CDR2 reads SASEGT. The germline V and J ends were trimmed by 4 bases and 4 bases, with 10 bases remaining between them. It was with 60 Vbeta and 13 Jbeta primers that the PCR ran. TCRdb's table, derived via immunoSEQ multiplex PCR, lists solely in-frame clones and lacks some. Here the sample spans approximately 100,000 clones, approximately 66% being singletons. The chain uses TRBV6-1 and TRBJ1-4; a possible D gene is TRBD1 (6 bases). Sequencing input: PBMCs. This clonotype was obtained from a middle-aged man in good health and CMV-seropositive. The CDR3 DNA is TGTGCCAGCAGTGGGGACACATTTAATGAAAAACTGTTTTTT. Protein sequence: CASSGDTFNEKLFF.